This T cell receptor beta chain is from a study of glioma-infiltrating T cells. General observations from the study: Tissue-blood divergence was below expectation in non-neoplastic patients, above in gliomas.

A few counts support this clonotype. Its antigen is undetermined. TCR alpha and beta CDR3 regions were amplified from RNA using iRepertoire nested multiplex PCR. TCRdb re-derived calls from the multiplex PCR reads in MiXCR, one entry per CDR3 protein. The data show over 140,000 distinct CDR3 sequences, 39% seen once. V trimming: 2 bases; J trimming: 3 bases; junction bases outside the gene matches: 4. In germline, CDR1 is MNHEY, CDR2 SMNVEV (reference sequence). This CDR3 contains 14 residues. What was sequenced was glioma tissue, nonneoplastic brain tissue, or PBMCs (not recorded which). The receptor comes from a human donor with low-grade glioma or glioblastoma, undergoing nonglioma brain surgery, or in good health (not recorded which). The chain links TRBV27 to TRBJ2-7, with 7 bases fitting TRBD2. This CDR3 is CASSLREVDYEQYF. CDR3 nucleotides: TGTGCCAGCAGTTTACGGGAGGTGGACTACGAGCAGTACTTC.